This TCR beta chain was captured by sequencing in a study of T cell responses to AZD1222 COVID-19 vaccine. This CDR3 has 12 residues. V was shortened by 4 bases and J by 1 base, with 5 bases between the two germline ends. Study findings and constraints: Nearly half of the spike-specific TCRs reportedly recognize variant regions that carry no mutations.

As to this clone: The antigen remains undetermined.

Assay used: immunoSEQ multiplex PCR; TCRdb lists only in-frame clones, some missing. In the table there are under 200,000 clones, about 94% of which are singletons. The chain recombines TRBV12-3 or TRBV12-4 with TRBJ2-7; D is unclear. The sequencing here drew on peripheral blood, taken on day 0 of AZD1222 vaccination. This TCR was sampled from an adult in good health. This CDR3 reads CASSSRSYEQYF. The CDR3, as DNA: TGTGCCAGCAGTTCGAGATCCTACGAGCAGTACTTC.